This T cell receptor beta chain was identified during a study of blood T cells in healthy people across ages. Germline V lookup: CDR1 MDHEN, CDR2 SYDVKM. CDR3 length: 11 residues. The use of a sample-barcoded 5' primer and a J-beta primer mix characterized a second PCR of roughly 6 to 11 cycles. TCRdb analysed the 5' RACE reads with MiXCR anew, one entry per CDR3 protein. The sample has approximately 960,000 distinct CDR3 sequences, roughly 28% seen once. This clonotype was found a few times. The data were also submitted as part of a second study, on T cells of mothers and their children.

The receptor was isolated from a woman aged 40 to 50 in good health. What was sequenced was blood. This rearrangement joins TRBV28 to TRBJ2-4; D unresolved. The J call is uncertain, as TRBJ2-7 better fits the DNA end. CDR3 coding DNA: TGTGCCAGCACCGACATCTACGAGCAGTACTTC. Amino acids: CASTDIYEQYF.